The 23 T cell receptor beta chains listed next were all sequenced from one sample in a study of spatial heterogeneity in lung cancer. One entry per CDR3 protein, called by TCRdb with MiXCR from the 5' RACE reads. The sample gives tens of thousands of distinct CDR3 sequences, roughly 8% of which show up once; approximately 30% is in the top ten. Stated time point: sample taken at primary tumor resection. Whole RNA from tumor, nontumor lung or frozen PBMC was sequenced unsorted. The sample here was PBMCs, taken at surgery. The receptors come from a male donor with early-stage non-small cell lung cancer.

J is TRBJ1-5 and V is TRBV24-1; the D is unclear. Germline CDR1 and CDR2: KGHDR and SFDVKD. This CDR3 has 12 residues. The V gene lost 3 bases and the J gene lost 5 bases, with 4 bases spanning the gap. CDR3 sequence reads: CATSDDHQPQHF. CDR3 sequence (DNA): TGTGCCACCAGTGATGACCATCAGCCCCAGCATTTT.

The CDR3 nucleotides are TGTGCCAGCAGCCCCAATGAGAACACTGAAGCTTTCTTT. Its protein is CASSPNENTEAFF. The rearrangement links TRBV7-6 to TRBJ1-1; unclear D gene. The CDR3 spans 13 residues. The ends were cut back, 5 bases at V and 1 base at J, with 8 bases in the middle. Germline CDR1 is SGHVS and CDR2 is FNYEAQ.

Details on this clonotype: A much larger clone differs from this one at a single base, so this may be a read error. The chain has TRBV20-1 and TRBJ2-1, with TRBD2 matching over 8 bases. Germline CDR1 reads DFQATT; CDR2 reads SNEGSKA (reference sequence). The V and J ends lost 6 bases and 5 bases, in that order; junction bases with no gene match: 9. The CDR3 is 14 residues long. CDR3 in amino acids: CSADGRATDNEQFF. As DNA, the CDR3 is TGCAGTGCGGACGGGAGGGCCACCGACAATGAGCAGTTCTTC.

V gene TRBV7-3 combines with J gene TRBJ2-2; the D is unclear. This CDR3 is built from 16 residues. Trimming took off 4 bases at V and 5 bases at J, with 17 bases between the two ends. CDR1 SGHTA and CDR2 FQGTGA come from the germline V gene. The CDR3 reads CASSSSGTPRTGELFF. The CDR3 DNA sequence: TGTGCCAGCAGCTCATCAGGTACCCCGCGGACCGGGGAGCTGTTTTTT.

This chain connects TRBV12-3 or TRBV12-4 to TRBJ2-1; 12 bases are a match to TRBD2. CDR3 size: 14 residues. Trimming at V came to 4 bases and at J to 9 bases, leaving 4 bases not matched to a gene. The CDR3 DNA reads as TGTGCCAGCAGTTCAGGACTAGCGGGGACTGAGCAGTTCTTC. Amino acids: CASSSGLAGTEQFF.

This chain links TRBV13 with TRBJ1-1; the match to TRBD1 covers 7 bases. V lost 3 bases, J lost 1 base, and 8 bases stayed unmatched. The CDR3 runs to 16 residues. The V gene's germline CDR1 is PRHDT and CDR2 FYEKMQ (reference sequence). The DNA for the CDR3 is TGTGCCAGCAGCTTCGGGTCCGGGACAGCGAACACTGAAGCTTTCTTT. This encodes CASSFGSGTANTEAFF.

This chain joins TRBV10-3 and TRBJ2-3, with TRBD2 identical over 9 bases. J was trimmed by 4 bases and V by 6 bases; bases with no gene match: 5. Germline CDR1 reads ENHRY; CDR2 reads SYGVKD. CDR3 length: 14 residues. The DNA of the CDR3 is TGTGCCATCAGGGGGACTAGCCCCTCAGATACGCAGTATTTT. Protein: CAIRGTSPSDTQYF.

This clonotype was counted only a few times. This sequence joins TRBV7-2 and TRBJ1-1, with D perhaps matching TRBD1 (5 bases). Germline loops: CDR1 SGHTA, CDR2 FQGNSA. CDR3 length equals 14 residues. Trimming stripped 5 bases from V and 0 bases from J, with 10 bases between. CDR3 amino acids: CASSGGTLNTEAFF. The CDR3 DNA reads TGTGCCAGCAGCGGAGGGACTTTGAACACTGAAGCTTTCTTT.

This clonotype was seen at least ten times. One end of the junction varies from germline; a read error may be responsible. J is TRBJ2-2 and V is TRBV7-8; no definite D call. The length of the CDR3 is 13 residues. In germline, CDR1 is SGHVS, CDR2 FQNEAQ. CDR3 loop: CASSSSATRELFF. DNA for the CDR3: TGTGCCAGCAGCTCCTCAGCCACCCGGGAGCTGTTTTTT.

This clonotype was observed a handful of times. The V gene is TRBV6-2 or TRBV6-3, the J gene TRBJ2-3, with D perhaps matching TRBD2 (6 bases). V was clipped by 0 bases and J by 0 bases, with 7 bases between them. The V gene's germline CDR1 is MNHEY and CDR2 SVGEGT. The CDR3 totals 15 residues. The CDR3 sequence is CASSYSGLSTDTQYF. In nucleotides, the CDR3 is TGTGCCAGCAGTTACTCGGGACTTAGCACAGATACGCAGTATTTT.

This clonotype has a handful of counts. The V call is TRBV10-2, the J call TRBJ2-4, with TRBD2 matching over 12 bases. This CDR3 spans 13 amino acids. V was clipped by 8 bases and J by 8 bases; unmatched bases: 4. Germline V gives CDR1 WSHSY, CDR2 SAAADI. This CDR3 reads CASQTSGRHIQYF. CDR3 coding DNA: TGCGCCAGCCAGACTAGCGGGAGACACATTCAGTACTTC.

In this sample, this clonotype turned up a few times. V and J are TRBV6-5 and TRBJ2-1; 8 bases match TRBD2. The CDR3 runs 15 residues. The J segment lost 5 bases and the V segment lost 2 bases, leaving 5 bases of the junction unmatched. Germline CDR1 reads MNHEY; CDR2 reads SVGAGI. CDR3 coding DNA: TGTGCCAGCAGTTACGGCCTAGCGGGTCACAATGAGCAGTTCTTC. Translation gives CASSYGLAGHNEQFF.

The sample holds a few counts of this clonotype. As DNA, the CDR3 is TGTGCCAGCAGCTTTCTAGCGGGAAGAGGGGATACGCAGTATTTT. Protein product: CASSFLAGRGDTQYF. The chain carries TRBV11-2 and TRBJ2-3; 9 nucleotides match TRBD2. The CDR3 runs 15 residues. The junction had 7 bases not matched to a gene; V was cut back by 3 bases and J by 6 bases. The germline V gene has CDR1 SGHAT and CDR2 FQNNGV.

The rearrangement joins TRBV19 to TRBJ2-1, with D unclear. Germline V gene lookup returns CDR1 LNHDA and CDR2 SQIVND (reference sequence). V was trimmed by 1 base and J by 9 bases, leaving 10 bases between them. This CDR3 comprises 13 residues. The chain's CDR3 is CASSIGGSGEQFF. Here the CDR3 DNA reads TGTGCCAGTAGTATAGGGGGATCCGGTGAGCAGTTCTTC.

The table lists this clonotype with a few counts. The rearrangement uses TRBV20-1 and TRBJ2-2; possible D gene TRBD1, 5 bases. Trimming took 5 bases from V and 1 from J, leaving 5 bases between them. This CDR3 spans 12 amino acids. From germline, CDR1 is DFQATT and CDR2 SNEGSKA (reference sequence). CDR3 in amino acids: CSADRNTGELFF. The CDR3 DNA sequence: TGCAGTGCTGACAGGAACACCGGGGAGCTGTTTTTT.

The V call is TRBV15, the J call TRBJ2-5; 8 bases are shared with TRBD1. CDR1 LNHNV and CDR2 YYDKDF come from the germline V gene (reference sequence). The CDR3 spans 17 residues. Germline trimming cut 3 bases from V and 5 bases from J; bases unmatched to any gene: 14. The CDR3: CATSRVILTGAGETQYF. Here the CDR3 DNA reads TGTGCCACCAGCAGGGTCATCCTGACAGGGGCCGGGGAGACCCAGTACTTC.

The CDR3 here is CASSLAAERANQPQHF. The DNA for the CDR3 is TGTGCCAGCAGTCTCGCAGCTGAAAGGGCGAATCAGCCCCAGCATTTT. The rearrangement links TRBV28 to TRBJ1-5; the D is unclear. CDR1 and CDR2 (germline): MDHEN, SYDVKM. The V gene lost 5 bases and the J gene lost 4 bases, with 18 bases spanning the gap. This CDR3 region has 16 residues.

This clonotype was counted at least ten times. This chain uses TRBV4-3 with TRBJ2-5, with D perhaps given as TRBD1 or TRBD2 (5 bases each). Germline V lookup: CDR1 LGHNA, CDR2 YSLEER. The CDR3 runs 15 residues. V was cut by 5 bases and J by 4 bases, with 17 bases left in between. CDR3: CASSARGTRAETQYF. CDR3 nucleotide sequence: TGCGCCAGCAGCGCGAGAGGGACCCGGGCAGAGACCCAGTACTTC.

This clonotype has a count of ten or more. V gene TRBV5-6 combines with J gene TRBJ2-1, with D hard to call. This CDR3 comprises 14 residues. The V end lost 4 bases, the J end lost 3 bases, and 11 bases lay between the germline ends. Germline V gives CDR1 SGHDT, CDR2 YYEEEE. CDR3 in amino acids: CASSPGPGYNEQFF. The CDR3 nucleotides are TGTGCCAGCAGCCCCGGGCCGGGCTACAATGAGCAGTTCTTC.

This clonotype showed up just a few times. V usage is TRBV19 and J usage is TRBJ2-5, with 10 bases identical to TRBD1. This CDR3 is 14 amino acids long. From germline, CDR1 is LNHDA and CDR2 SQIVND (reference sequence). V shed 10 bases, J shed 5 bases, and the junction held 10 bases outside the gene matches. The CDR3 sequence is CATTDRGRGETQYF. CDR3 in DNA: TGTGCCACCACCGACAGGGGGCGCGGGGAGACCCAGTACTTC.

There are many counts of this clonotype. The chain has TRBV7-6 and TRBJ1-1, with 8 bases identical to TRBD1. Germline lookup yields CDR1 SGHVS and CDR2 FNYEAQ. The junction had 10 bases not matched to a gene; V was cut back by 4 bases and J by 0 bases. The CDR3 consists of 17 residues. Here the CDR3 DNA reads TGTGCCAGCAGCTCACGACAGGGGTTTTCCATGAACACTGAAGCTTTCTTT. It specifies CASSSRQGFSMNTEAFF.

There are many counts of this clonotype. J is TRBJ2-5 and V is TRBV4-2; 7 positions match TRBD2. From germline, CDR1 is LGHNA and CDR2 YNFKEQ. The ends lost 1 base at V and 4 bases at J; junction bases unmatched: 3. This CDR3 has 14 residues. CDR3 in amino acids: CASSQGTGGETQYF. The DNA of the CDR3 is TGTGCCAGCAGCCAAGGAACGGGGGGAGAGACCCAGTACTTC.

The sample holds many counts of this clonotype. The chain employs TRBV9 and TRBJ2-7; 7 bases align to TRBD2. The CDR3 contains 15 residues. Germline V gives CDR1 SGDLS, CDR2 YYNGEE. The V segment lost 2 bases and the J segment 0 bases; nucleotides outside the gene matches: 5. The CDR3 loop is CASSVSPSGSYEQYF. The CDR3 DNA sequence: TGTGCCAGCAGCGTGTCCCCTAGCGGCTCCTACGAGCAGTACTTC.